This T cell receptor beta chain comes out of a study of spatial heterogeneity in lung cancer. Germline CDR1 DFQATT, CDR2 SNEGSKA (reference sequence). V was pared by 3 bases and J by 2 bases, with 16 bases between. This CDR3 region has 15 residues. Each molecule of TCR cDNA was tagged with one unique molecular identifier. TCRdb re-called the 5' RACE reads with MiXCR, one entry per CDR3 protein. The sample yields about 40,000 distinct CDR3 sequences, around 5.5% seen once. Indicated time point: sample taken at primary tumor resection. Frozen PBMC, nontumor lung or tumor provided whole RNA, which was sequenced unsorted. Untreated early-stage non-small cell lung cancer patients, over 55 in total, were the donors.

The chain links TRBV20-1 to TRBJ2-5; D is ambiguous. This receptor was identified in a female donor with early-stage non-small cell lung cancer. Sequencing used PBMCs, obtained at surgery. CDR3 DNA: TGCAGTGCTAGCTCCGGGCCAGCCCCTCAAGAGACCCAGTACTTC. This codes for CSASSGPAPQETQYF.